This TCR beta chain was documented in a study of shared clonotypes between healthy human individuals. In the CD4+ fraction, cells were divided into CD45RA+ naive and CD45RA-negative memory subsets. A remark on this clone: Its antigen is unknown.

Overall study findings and caveats: All-four-donor shared clonotypes had higher generation probabilities than non-shared clonotypes did. Among the subsets, naive ones generally showed larger estimated richness than memory ones.

Methods used by the authors: ImmunoSEQ supplied junction-only sequences lacking quality scores, so filtering was different. Sequencing used immunoSEQ multiplex PCR; TCRdb keeps in-frame clones, though not all of them. D and trimming were read from the DNA, whereas the V and J calls and clone size are those reported in that table. The data show over 2 million clones, about nine tenths seen once. Germline trimming cut 10 bases from V and 5 bases from J; bases unmatched to any gene: 11. Germline CDR1 reads MDHEN; CDR2 reads SYDVKM. The CDR3 runs to 15 residues. Sample: naive CD4+ T cells from PBMCs. Subset of the sample: CD45RA+ positively selected. The sequence derives from a man aged 18 to 35 in good health. Some clones in this sample may be carry-over from other donors' samples. This chain links TRBV28 with TRBJ2-5, with TRBD2 matching 12 bases. CDR3 residues: CATLPSGRGLETQYF. CDR3 bases: TGTGCCACCCTACCTAGCGGGAGGGGTCTGGAGACCCAGTACTTC. Full variable domain (outside the CDR3, taken from reference TRBV28 and TRBJ2-5): DVKVTQSSRYLVKRTGEKVFLECVQDMDHENMFWYRQDPGLGLRLIYFSYDVKMKEKGDIPEGYSVSREKKERFSLILESASTNQTSMYLCATLPSGRGLETQYFGPGTRLLVL.